The 24 T cell receptor beta chains listed next were all sequenced from one sample in a study of T cell repertoires in cytomegalovirus infection. One entry per CDR3 protein results from TCRdb running MiXCR on the reads. The top ten hold more than 8.5% of the sample, which has around 450,000 distinct CDR3 sequences, about 11% seen once. The sample taken for sequencing was PBMCs. These receptors originate from a human donor in good health (CMV status not recorded). Some clones in this sample may be carry-over from other donors' samples.

The J gene is TRBJ2-3, the V gene TRBV19, with a possible D match to TRBD1 (6 bases). The V end was cut by 6 bases, the J end by 5 bases, with 18 bases between. The CDR3 is 15 residues long. The germline CDR1 and CDR2 sequences are LNHDA and SQIVND (reference sequence). The chain's CDR3 is CASSLDSLLGDTQYF. For the CDR3, the DNA is TGTGCCAGTAGCCTGGACAGCCTTTTAGGAGATACGCAGTATTTT.

This clonotype has a count of ten or more. The V and J genes are TRBV6-2 or TRBV6-3 and TRBJ2-1; 7 bases agree with TRBD2. The ends lost 3 bases at V and 3 bases at J; junction bases unmatched: 5. The CDR3 length is 15 residues. Germline values: CDR1 MNHEY, CDR2 SVGEGT. CDR3 protein: CASSYVQRDYNEQFF. CDR3 DNA: TGTGCCAGCAGTTATGTCCAGCGGGACTACAATGAGCAGTTCTTC.

This clonotype was counted a few times. This sequence joins TRBV7-2 and TRBJ1-2, with D hard to call. The CDR3 is 15 residues long. CDR1 SGHTA and CDR2 FQGNSA come from the germline V gene. With 2 bases removed from V and 3 bases from J, the gap between germline ends came to 13 bases. In nucleotides, the CDR3 is TGTGCCAGCAGCTTAACCCCTACCAGCGACTATGGCTACACCTTC. Translating it yields CASSLTPTSDYGYTF.

The chain recombines TRBV18 with TRBJ2-3; D not resolved. V lost 3 bases, J lost 4 bases, and 11 bases lay in between. CDR1 and CDR2 from the germline V gene are KGHSH and LQKENI. CDR3 length equals 14 residues. This CDR3 reads CASSPGRRSDTQYF. The CDR3, as DNA: TGTGCCAGCTCACCCGGCCGCCGATCAGATACGCAGTATTTT. The whole variable domain, filled in from reference TRBV18 and TRBJ2-3, reads NAGVMQNPRHLVRRRGQEARLRCSPMKGHSHVYWYRQLPEEGLKFMVYLQKENIIDESGMPKERFSAEFPKEGPSILRIQQVVRGDSAAYFCASSPGRRSDTQYFGPGTRLTVL.

This clonotype was observed a single time. The chain uses TRBV20-1 and TRBJ2-3; no reliable D call. This CDR3 is built from 11 residues. V was shortened by 0 bases and J by 6 bases, with 4 bases between the two germline ends. Germline lookup yields CDR1 DFQATT and CDR2 SNEGSKA (reference sequence). CDR3: CSARDLDTQYF. The CDR3 DNA follows: TGCAGTGCTAGAGATCTGGATACGCAGTATTTT.

This chain joins TRBV6-5 and TRBJ1-1, with D uncertain. V lost 2 bases and J 4 bases, leaving 8 bases between the germline ends. The CDR3 spans 13 residues. Germline V gives CDR1 MNHEY, CDR2 SVGAGI. Here the CDR3 DNA reads TGTGCCAGCAGTTACAAGGGTCCCACTGAAGCTTTCTTT. It translates to CASSYKGPTEAFF.

This clonotype appeared many times. This chain connects TRBV11-2 to TRBJ2-3, with D possibly being TRBD2 (5 bases). Germline V gives CDR1 SGHAT, CDR2 FQNNGV. The CDR3 covers 16 residues. V gave up 1 base and J gave up 4 bases, with 15 bases separating them. The CDR3 region is CASSLAGVEWPDTQYF. In nucleotides, the CDR3 is TGTGCCAGCAGCTTAGCCGGGGTTGAGTGGCCAGATACGCAGTATTTT.

Ten or more counts support this clonotype. The CDR3 nucleotides read TGTGCCAGCAGTTTTGGACCGGGTAACACTGAAGCTTTCTTT. It codes for CASSFGPGNTEAFF. The rearrangement joins TRBV12-3 or TRBV12-4 to TRBJ1-1; D gene uncertain. The CDR3 consists of 14 residues. The V end was cut by 3 bases, the J end by 2 bases, with 10 bases between.

The V gene is TRBV2, the J gene TRBJ2-7; no firm D call. V shed 2 bases and J shed 3 bases, with 11 bases lying between them. There are 14 residues in the CDR3. CDR1 and CDR2 from the germline V gene are SNHLY and FYNNEI. CDR3 in DNA: TGTGCCAGCAGTGAACTTGGGTGGGGCTACGAGCAGTACTTC. Translation gives CASSELGWGYEQYF. Looking up the rest from reference TRBV2 and TRBJ2-7 gives the full variable domain: EPEVTQTPSHQVTQMGQEVILRCVPISNHLYFYWYRQILGQKVEFLVSFYNNEISEKSEIFDDQFSVERPDGSNFTLKIRSTKLEDSAMYFCASSELGWGYEQYFGPGTRLTVT.

The table lists this clonotype with a few counts. This chain connects TRBV3-1 to TRBJ2-3; no clear D. The V gene's germline CDR1 is LGHDT and CDR2 YNNKEL (reference sequence). The CDR3 loop spans 15 amino acids. The germline V and J ends were trimmed by 7 bases and 2 bases, with 16 bases remaining between them. CDR3 DNA: TGTGCCAGCAACCGAGGTCGACTTGACACAGATACGCAGTATTTT. Translation gives CASNRGRLDTDTQYF.

The CDR3 loop is CASSWLKGYNEQFF. In nucleotides, the CDR3 is TGTGCCAGCAGTTGGCTGAAGGGCTACAATGAGCAGTTCTTC. This chain connects TRBV28 to TRBJ2-1, with D uncertain. The CDR3 covers 14 residues. With 4 bases removed from V and 3 bases from J, the gap between germline ends came to 10 bases. The germline V gene encodes CDR1 MDHEN and CDR2 SYDVKM.

There are a few counts of this clonotype. J is TRBJ2-5 and V is TRBV29-1; D is perhaps TRBD2 (5 bases). With 4 bases removed from V and 5 bases from J, the gap between germline ends came to 17 bases. Germline assignment: CDR1 SQVTM and CDR2 ANQGSEA. The CDR3 has 14 residues. The CDR3 nucleotides read TGCAGCGTTGGGGCACAGAACCGAGGGGAGACCCAGTACTTC. Its translation is CSVGAQNRGETQYF.

This clonotype has a count of ten or more. V and J are TRBV24-1 and TRBJ1-5; 8 bases are a match to TRBD1. V lost 7 bases to trimming and J lost 6 bases; unmatched junction nucleotides: 7. The germline V gene has CDR1 KGHDR and CDR2 SFDVKD. The CDR3 contains 14 residues. Here the CDR3 DNA reads TGTGCCACCAGACCAGGGACAGGCAGTCAGCCCCAGCATTTT. Its protein is CATRPGTGSQPQHF.

This clonotype occurred many times. The rearrangement links TRBV7-8 to TRBJ2-1; no firm D call. This CDR3 has 14 residues. CDR1 is SGHVS, CDR2 FQNEAQ, per germline. Between the trimmed V and J ends, which lost 5 bases and 0 bases, there was a span of 8 bases. The CDR3 sequence: CASSPTPSYNEQFF. CDR3 in DNA: TGTGCCAGCAGCCCCACGCCCTCCTACAATGAGCAGTTCTTC.

Note on this clonotype: A much bigger clone sits one base away, suggesting this may be a read error. This chain uses TRBV6-4 with TRBJ2-1, with 8 positions matching TRBD2. Germline lookup yields CDR1 MRHNA and CDR2 SNTAGT. The CDR3 extends over 15 amino acids. Here the CDR3 DNA reads TGTGCCAGCAGTGACGGGACTAGTATGGCCAATGAGCAGATCTTC. This gives the protein CASSDGTSMANEQIF.

In this sample, this clonotype turned up many times. J is TRBJ2-7 and V is TRBV19, with D possibly matching TRBD2 (6 bases). With 3 bases removed from V and 0 bases from J, the gap between germline ends came to 12 bases. The germline CDR1 and CDR2 sequences are LNHDA and SQIVND (reference sequence). CDR3 length: 15 amino acids. The CDR3 DNA is TGTGCCAGTAGTATTGGTGTGGGGGGCTCCTACGAGCAGTACTTC. Amino acid sequence: CASSIGVGGSYEQYF.

This clonotype has a handful of counts. The rearrangement joins TRBV6-5 to TRBJ1-1; TRBD1 agrees at 10 bases. Germline CDR1 is MNHEY and CDR2 is SVGAGI. The V and J ends lost 5 bases and 5 bases, in that order; junction bases with no gene match: 5. This CDR3 contains 14 residues. Here the CDR3 DNA reads TGTGCCAGCAGTAGGGACAGGGGAAGGACTGAAGCTTTCTTT. It codes for CASSRDRGRTEAFF.

This clonotype has just a few counts. The chain uses TRBV6-5 and TRBJ2-1, with D possibly matching TRBD2 (6 bases). Germline assignment: CDR1 MNHEY and CDR2 SVGAGI. The CDR3 totals 18 residues. Between the trimmed V and J ends, which lost 5 bases and 1 base, there was a span of 21 bases. The chain's CDR3 is CASSTRGGTIMSYNEQFF. The CDR3 DNA reads TGTGCCAGCAGTACTAGGGGAGGAACCATTATGTCCTACAATGAGCAGTTCTTC.

This clonotype was seen at least ten times. This chain joins TRBV7-2 and TRBJ1-2; 12 bases align to TRBD1. Germline CDR1 SGHTA, CDR2 FQGNSA. Trimming at V came to 4 bases and at J to 3 bases, leaving 3 bases not matched to a gene. The CDR3 is 15 amino acids. In DNA, the CDR3 is TGTGCCAGCAGCTCGGGACAGGGGGCCGACTATGGCTACACCTTC. It yields the protein CASSSGQGADYGYTF.

The V and J genes are TRBV29-1 and TRBJ2-1; D may be TRBD1 (5 bases). The V and J ends lost 5 bases and 6 bases respectively, with 23 bases between them. Germline CDR1 reads SQVTM; CDR2 reads ANQGSEA. CDR3 length equals 16 residues. This CDR3 is CSVSQVKGRQINEQFF. The CDR3, as DNA: TGCAGCGTTTCCCAGGTGAAGGGTCGACAGATCAATGAGCAGTTCTTC.

This clonotype has ten or more counts. The chain employs TRBV6-5 and TRBJ1-5; 7 bases map to TRBD1. Germline V gives CDR1 MNHEY, CDR2 SVGAGI. The CDR3 contains 15 residues. Unmatched junction bases numbered 13, after V lost 5 bases and J lost 9 bases. CDR3: CASSPGTVLPLPQHF. Here the CDR3 DNA reads TGTGCCAGCAGTCCCGGGACAGTGTTGCCTTTGCCCCAGCATTTT.

This clonotype has at least ten counts. The chain recombines TRBV15 with TRBJ1-1; tentatively, D is TRBD1 (5 bases). Trimming pared 0 bases from V and 1 base from J, leaving 21 bases between. There are 19 residues in the CDR3. Looked up from germline, CDR1 is LNHNV and CDR2 is YYDKDF (reference sequence). The CDR3 DNA reads TGTGCCACCAGCAGAGATGGGACCTGGGGGGAACGCAAGAACACTGAAGCTTTCTTT. It specifies CATSRDGTWGERKNTEAFF.

This clonotype has just a few counts. CDR3 sequence reads: CASSLITGSPLWYF. The CDR3 bases are TGTGCCAGCAGTTTAATTACAGGGAGCCCCCTCTGGTATTTT. J is TRBJ2-3 and V is TRBV27; maybe TRBD1 (6 bases). The V gene lost 2 bases and the J gene lost 14 bases, with 20 bases spanning the gap. From germline, CDR1 is MNHEY and CDR2 SMNVEV (reference sequence). The CDR3 has 14 residues.

This clonotype appeared a few times. The chain joins TRBV6-5 to TRBJ2-2; possible D gene TRBD1, 5 bases. The V and J ends lost 6 bases and 1 base respectively, with 9 bases between them. Per the germline V gene, CDR1 is MNHEY and CDR2 is SVGAGI. This CDR3 is 14 amino acids long. The DNA of the CDR3 is TGTGCCAGCAGCGGACACGGGAACACCGGGGAGCTGTTTTTT. Translation gives CASSGHGNTGELFF.